Following are 10 T cell receptor beta chains from one sample sequenced in a study of regulatory T cells in long-lasting Graves disease. Specified time point: newly diagnosed GD, antithyroid drugs for less than 3 months. RNA isolated from PBMCs was used to make the TCR library. Through Arm-PCR of CDR3 regions and iRepertoire HTBI primers, TCR beta libraries were built. TCRdb itself ran the multiplex PCR reads through MiXCR, one entry per CDR3 protein. Here the sample spans fewer than 650,000 distinct CDR3 sequences, approximately 15% being singletons. The sample was also linked to a second study, of T cells in Graves' hyperthyroidism and ophthalmopathy.

The sequenced sample was peripheral blood mononuclear cells (PBMCs), obtained at new diagnosis, from a patient treated with antithyroid drugs. All receptors come from a woman aged 30 to 39 with Graves disease.

This clonotype showed up many times. In DNA form, the CDR3 reads TGCGCCAGCAGCTTGGGACAGACTAATGAAAAACTGTTTTTT. It specifies CASSLGQTNEKLFF. The chain combines TRBV5-1 with TRBJ1-4, with D perhaps matching TRBD1 (5 bases). Trimming cost V 0 bases and J 2 bases, with 5 bases left between them. The CDR3 extends over 14 amino acids. CDR1 is SGHRS and CDR2 is YFSETQ in the germline V gene.

This clonotype came up many times. V usage is TRBV12-3 or TRBV12-4 and J usage is TRBJ2-1; TRBD2 matches 12 bases. The CDR3 is 16 residues long. Trimming removed 5 bases from V and 5 bases from J; junction bases left unmatched: 7. This CDR3 reads CASSTDGLAGHNEQFF. The CDR3 DNA sequence: TGTGCCAGCAGTACGGATGGACTAGCGGGGCACAATGAGCAGTTCTTC.

This clonotype was found many times. This rearrangement joins TRBV2 to TRBJ2-1, with TRBD2 matching over 7 bases. The CDR3 is 20 residues long. Germline trimming cut 4 bases from V and 0 bases from J; bases unmatched to any gene: 18. The V gene's germline CDR1 is SNHLY and CDR2 FYNNEI. The CDR3 reads CASSGGLTVNPLSSYNEQFF. The CDR3 DNA sequence: TGTGCCAGCAGTGGGGGACTAACAGTAAACCCTCTTAGCTCCTACAATGAGCAGTTCTTC.

In its sample, this clonotype was seen many times. The V call is TRBV20-1, the J call TRBJ2-7; D remains ambiguous. Germline CDR1 reads DFQATT; CDR2 reads SNEGSKA (reference sequence). The CDR3 runs 13 residues. V was clipped by 2 bases and J by 4 bases, with 12 bases between them. As DNA, the CDR3 is TGCAGTGCTAGACCCGGAACCATATACGAGCAGTACTTC. Translated: CSARPGTIYEQYF.

This clonotype showed up many times. J is TRBJ2-1 and V is TRBV24-1; D assignment may be TRBD1 or TRBD2 (5 bases each). Germline CDR1 is KGHDR and CDR2 is SFDVKD. The CDR3 is 14 amino acids. V was cut by 7 bases and J by 7 bases, with 16 bases left in between. The CDR3 coding sequence is TGTGCCACCAGGTCCGGCCTGGGGGATAATGAGCAGTTCTTC. Protein sequence: CATRSGLGDNEQFF.

This clonotype showed up just a few times. The genes are TRBV19 and TRBJ2-2; 10 nucleotides match TRBD2. The germline V gene encodes CDR1 LNHDA and CDR2 SQIVND (reference sequence). The CDR3 has 17 amino acids. V was pared by 6 bases and J by 4 bases, with 11 bases of the junction left unmatched. In nucleotides, the CDR3 is TGTGCCAGTAGCCCTCTAGCGGGAGTAGTTGGCACCGGGGAGCTGTTTTTT. This sequence encodes CASSPLAGVVGTGELFF.

This clonotype was counted many times. The chain combines TRBV5-1 with TRBJ1-1; D uncertain. The ends were cut back, 3 bases at V and 0 bases at J, with 6 bases in the middle. This CDR3 has 13 amino acids. The germline CDR1 and CDR2 sequences are SGHRS and YFSETQ. The CDR3 loop is CASSSIMNTEAFF. CDR3 sequence (DNA): TGCGCCAGCAGCTCGATTATGAACACTGAAGCTTTCTTT.

In its sample, this clonotype was seen many times. V and J are TRBV7-2 and TRBJ1-1; no reliable D call. CDR1 SGHTA and CDR2 FQGNSA come from the germline V gene. The CDR3 runs to 12 residues. Trimming pared 1 base from V and 8 bases from J, leaving 8 bases between. CDR3 bases: TGTGCCAGCAGCTTAGTCTTCCGGGAAGCTTTCTTT. Its protein product is CASSLVFREAFF.

The chain links TRBV12-3 or TRBV12-4 to TRBJ1-3; D not certain. The CDR3 has 13 residues. V shed 5 bases and J shed 4 bases, with 9 bases lying between them. The CDR3 protein is CASSPGFGNTIYF. The CDR3 DNA is TGTGCCAGCAGTCCCGGCTTCGGAAACACCATATATTTT.

This clonotype has more than one count but fewer than ten. The chain recombines TRBV5-1 with TRBJ2-5, with D unresolved. The germline V gene has CDR1 SGHRS and CDR2 YFSETQ. V was clipped by 6 bases and J by 7 bases, with 10 bases between them. This CDR3 is built from 11 residues. This chain's CDR3 is CASTDFGTQYF. The DNA for the CDR3 is TGCGCCAGCACCGATTTTGGGACCCAGTACTTC. The whole variable domain, remainder taken from reference TRBV5-1 and TRBJ2-5, is KAGVTQTPRYLIKTRGQQVTLSCSPISGHRSVSWYQQTPGQGLQFLFEYFSETQRNKGNFPGRFSGRQFSNSRSEMNVSTLELGDSALYLCASTDFGTQYFGPGTRLLVL.